What follows are 2 T cell receptor beta chains derived from one specimen sequenced in a study of radiation and T cells in renal cell carcinoma. The data were produced by immunoSEQ multiplex PCR, yet TCRdb's version contains in-frame clones alone and is incomplete. The repertoire holds around 45,000 clones, with about 82% as singletons. Noted time point: blood 4 weeks post-SBRT, at nephrectomy. Treatment specified: 15 Gy SBRT to primary tumor, nephrectomy 4 weeks later. The sequencing used blood, collected from a patient whose treatment included radiotherapy and nephrectomy. The receptors shown here come from a woman in her 70s with renal cell carcinoma.

The chain carries TRBV5-1 and TRBJ2-5; D assignment may be TRBD1 or TRBD2 (5 bases each). The V gene's germline CDR1 is SGHRS and CDR2 YFSETQ. Trimming removed 3 bases from V and 2 bases from J, with 11 bases in between. The CDR3 contains 14 residues. CDR3 loop: CASSSPGRQETQYF. In DNA, the CDR3 is TGCGCCAGCAGCTCCCCGGGACGGCAAGAGACCCAGTACTTC.

V usage is TRBV28 and J usage is TRBJ1-3; a weak D match, TRBD1 (5 bases). V was pared by 2 bases and J by 1 base, with 12 bases between. Germline CDR1 and CDR2: MDHEN and SYDVKM. The CDR3 sequence is 16 residues long. This chain's CDR3 is CASSLTGTISGNTIYF. CDR3 in DNA: TGTGCCAGCAGTTTAACCGGGACGATATCTGGAAACACCATATATTTT.